The 6 T cell receptor beta chains below all came from one sample that was sequenced in a study of T cell changes during pregnancy in multiple sclerosis. The assay was immunoSEQ multiplex PCR, and TCRdb's table has in-frame clones only and misses some. The sample yields roughly 40,000 clones, roughly nine tenths seen once. This material consisted of CD4+ T cells from peripheral blood mononuclear cells, taken before pregnancy. The receptor source for this set is a female donor with multiple sclerosis, enrolled in a pregnancy study.

The chain combines TRBV11-1 with TRBJ2-7; 8 nucleotides match TRBD2. This CDR3 is built from 18 residues. The germline gives CDR1 SGHAT, CDR2 FQDESV (reference sequence). After removal of 4 bases from V and 4 bases from J, the junction contained 18 bases not matched to a gene. The CDR3 reads CASSSGGVQGLRTYEQYF. The CDR3 DNA reads TGTGCCAGCAGCTCGGGAGGGGTCCAAGGTTTACGGACATACGAGCAGTACTTC.

The sample holds one count of this clone. The chain links TRBV29-1 to TRBJ1-3; TRBD1 matches 10 bases. The CDR3 totals 14 residues. V lost 7 bases to trimming and J lost 8 bases; unmatched junction nucleotides: 11. Germline V CDR1 and CDR2: SQVTM, ANQGSEA. In DNA form, the CDR3 reads TGCAGCGCCGAACCGGGACAGGGGACGGACACCATATATTTT. Amino acids: CSAEPGQGTDTIYF.

The chain combines TRBV19 with TRBJ1-1; unclear D gene. The CDR3 length is 14 residues. Germline V CDR1 and CDR2: LNHDA, SQIVND (reference sequence). Deletions cut 3 bases from V and 4 bases from J, with 12 bases between. CDR3 bases: TGTGCCAGTAGTATGGTACGCGGGAGCACTGAAGCTTTCTTT. Protein sequence: CASSMVRGSTEAFF.

The J gene is TRBJ2-1, the V gene TRBV19; D gene uncertain. The CDR3 contains 12 residues. V lost 4 bases and J 3 bases, leaving 4 bases between the germline ends. Germline CDR1 reads LNHDA; CDR2 reads SQIVND (reference sequence). The CDR3 nucleotides are TGTGCCAGTAGTACCATCTACAATGAGCAGTTCTTC. This gives the protein CASSTIYNEQFF.

This CDR3 is CATSRARAPGETQYF. The DNA for the CDR3 is TGTGCCACCAGCAGAGCCCGGGCCCCGGGGGAGACCCAGTACTTC. The gene calls are TRBV15 and TRBJ2-5, with a tentative D call TRBD2 (5 bases). V was shortened by 1 base and J by 5 bases, with 14 bases between the two germline ends. CDR1 and CDR2 (germline): LNHNV, YYDKDF (reference sequence). CDR3 length: 15 amino acids.

The rearrangement uses TRBV7-9 and TRBJ2-5; a possible D gene is TRBD2 (6 bases). The CDR3 totals 13 residues. Germline CDR1 reads SEHNR; CDR2 reads FQNEAQ (reference sequence). Trimming shortened V by 2 bases and J by 5 bases, and 9 bases separated the two germline ends. The CDR3 loop reads CASSLSGVETQYF. The CDR3 coding sequence is TGTGCCAGCAGCTTATCGGGGGTGGAGACCCAGTACTTC.